Below, 17 T cell receptor beta chains from the same sample are listed, as sequenced in a study of shared clonotypes between healthy human individuals. Using immunoSEQ multiplex PCR, the repertoire was profiled, and TCRdb retains in-frame clones only, with some absent. Of 2 million or so clones listed, about 95% are singletons. CD45RO negativity and positive selection for CCR7 defined naive CD8 cells, a population that excluded terminally differentiated effector memory CD45RA+ cells. The sample was naive CD8+ T cells sorted from blood. These receptors were obtained from a man younger than 35 in good health.

The chain uses TRBV27 and TRBJ2-5, with D perhaps TRBD1 (6 bases). Germline assignment: CDR1 MNHEY and CDR2 SMNVEV (reference sequence). V gave up 5 bases and J gave up 4 bases, with 23 bases separating them. The CDR3 has 17 amino acids. The CDR3 DNA follows: TGTGCCAGCAGTAAACTGGTGACAGGCCAGGGCCTAGAGACCCAGTACTTC. Translated, it gives CASSKLVTGQGLETQYF.

V is TRBV4-1 and J is TRBJ2-1, with D perhaps being TRBD1 or TRBD2 (5 bases each). Trimming shortened V by 3 bases and J by 0 bases, and 12 bases separated the two germline ends. CDR3 length equals 16 residues. Germline CDR1 MGHRA, CDR2 YSYEKL. CDR3 residues: CASSQPERGSYNEQFF. Written as DNA, the CDR3 is TGCGCCAGCAGCCAGCCCGAGAGGGGCTCCTACAATGAGCAGTTCTTC.

The chain combines TRBV28 with TRBJ1-6; 7 positions match TRBD1. V shed 5 bases, J shed 5 bases, and the junction held 6 bases outside the gene matches. This CDR3 comprises 15 residues. CDR1 and CDR2 (germline): MDHEN, SYDVKM. In nucleotides, the CDR3 is TGTGCCAGCAGTACGACAGGGCTGGATAATTCACCCCTCCACTTT. Translated: CASSTTGLDNSPLHF.

The V call is TRBV30, the J call TRBJ2-3; no clear D. Germline loops: CDR1 GTSNPN, CDR2 SVGIG (reference sequence). The CDR3 contains 13 residues. V lost 4 bases and J 6 bases, leaving 14 bases between the germline ends. CDR3 in amino acids: CAWNLWRMDTQYF. CDR3 bases: TGTGCCTGGAACTTGTGGAGAATGGATACGCAGTATTTT.

The V call is TRBV30, the J call TRBJ2-7, with D perhaps TRBD1 (5 bases). The CDR3 runs to 12 residues. V lost 5 bases and J lost 2, with 10 bases in between. Germline V CDR1 and CDR2: GTSNPN, SVGIG (reference sequence). CDR3 amino acids: CAWSIGAYEQYF. In nucleotides, the CDR3 is TGTGCCTGGTCGATAGGGGCCTACGAGCAGTACTTC.

This clone was seen only once. This sequence joins TRBV27 and TRBJ2-2, with D perhaps TRBD1 (6 bases). CDR1 is MNHEY, CDR2 SMNVEV, per germline (reference sequence). V lost 5 bases, J lost 5 bases, and 21 bases lay in between. The CDR3 runs to 17 residues. The CDR3 region has the DNA TGTGCCAGCAGTACCCTGGGGGTGCAGGGGATGACCGGGGAGCTGTTTTTT. This gives the protein CASSTLGVQGMTGELFF.

The gene calls are TRBV5-6 and TRBJ1-1, with D unresolved. CDR1 is SGHDT, CDR2 YYEEEE, per germline. Trimming cost V 7 bases and J 1 base, with 20 bases left between them. There are 16 residues in the CDR3. CDR3 sequence: CASGLTPDGENTEAFF. The CDR3, as DNA: TGTGCCAGCGGTCTAACACCGGACGGGGAGAACACTGAAGCTTTCTTT. The entire variable domain, with the rest obtained from reference TRBV5-6 and TRBJ1-1, is as follows: DAGVTQSPTHLIKTRGQQVTLRCSPKSGHDTVSWYQQALGQGPQFIFQYYEEEERQRGNFPDRFSGHQFPNYSSELNVNALLLGDSALYLCASGLTPDGENTEAFFGQGTRLTVV.

The V gene is TRBV30, the J gene TRBJ2-7; 7 bases match TRBD1. The length of the CDR3 is 12 residues. The V and J ends lost 3 bases and 5 bases, in that order; junction bases with no gene match: 4. Germline lookup yields CDR1 GTSNPN and CDR2 SVGIG (reference sequence). CDR3: CAWSLDRHEQYF. Written as DNA, the CDR3 is TGTGCCTGGAGCCTGGACAGGCACGAGCAGTACTTC.

The V and J genes are TRBV4-1 and TRBJ2-7, with D tentatively TRBD1 or TRBD2 (5 bases each). Trimming removed 5 bases at V and 2 bases at J, with 10 bases between. This CDR3 is built from 13 residues. Germline V CDR1 and CDR2: MGHRA, YSYEKL. CDR3 DNA sequence: TGCGCCAGCAGCATGGGGGTAACCTACGAGCAGTACTTC. Translated, it gives CASSMGVTYEQYF.

On this clone itself: Other DNA sequences within the sample encode an identical CDR3. The V gene is TRBV6-6, the J gene TRBJ2-5; 10 bases match TRBD2. CDR3 length: 16 residues. The J segment lost 2 bases and the V segment lost 0 bases, leaving 3 bases of the junction unmatched. The germline gives CDR1 MNHNY, CDR2 SVGAGI (reference sequence). CDR3: CASSYSLAGGQETQYF. DNA for the CDR3: TGTGCCAGCAGTTACTCGTTAGCGGGGGGACAAGAGACCCAGTACTTC.

A remark on this clone: Other DNA sequences in this sample translate to the same CDR3. V is TRBV7-9 and J is TRBJ2-7; D is perhaps TRBD2 (5 bases). Germline loops: CDR1 SEHNR, CDR2 FQNEAQ (reference sequence). The length of the CDR3 is 14 residues. The germline V and J ends were trimmed by 0 bases and 3 bases, with 9 bases remaining between them. The CDR3 sequence: CASSLAGGSYEQYF. The CDR3 DNA is TGTGCCAGCAGCTTAGCTGGAGGCAGCTACGAGCAGTACTTC.

As regards this clone: Other DNA sequences in this specimen translate into the identical CDR3. The gene calls are TRBV6-5 and TRBJ2-3; D is undetermined. The CDR3 loop spans 12 amino acids. The germline gives CDR1 MNHEY, CDR2 SVGAGI. V was shortened by 5 bases and J by 6 bases, with 9 bases between the two germline ends. The chain's CDR3 is CASSPEGDTQYF. CDR3 sequence (DNA): TGTGCCAGCAGTCCCGAAGGGGATACGCAGTATTTT.

In regard to this clone: This specimen includes other DNA sequences encoding the same CDR3. The chain uses TRBV27 and TRBJ2-7, with D perhaps matching TRBD2 (5 bases). The V gene's germline CDR1 is MNHEY and CDR2 SMNVEV (reference sequence). This CDR3 contains 13 residues. Between the trimmed V and J ends, which lost 6 bases and 2 bases, there was a span of 11 bases. The CDR3 nucleotides read TGTGCCAGCAGCCTTGACGGGACCTACGAGCAGTACTTC. This codes for CASSLDGTYEQYF.

This CDR3 reads CASSHRTGVNTEAFF. As DNA, the CDR3 is TGTGCCAGCAGTCATAGGACAGGGGTGAACACTGAAGCTTTCTTT. The chain is built from TRBV28 and TRBJ1-1, with 9 bases fitting TRBD1. Trimming at V came to 5 bases and at J to 0 bases, leaving 4 bases not matched to a gene. Germline CDR1 MDHEN, CDR2 SYDVKM. The CDR3 totals 15 residues.

V and J are TRBV6-5 and TRBJ2-7; D is uncertain. This CDR3 has 15 amino acids. Germline CDR1 and CDR2: MNHEY and SVGAGI. V dropped 0 bases and J dropped 5 bases, with 14 bases sitting between them. CDR3 region: CASSYSPEGSNEQYF. The CDR3 DNA is TGTGCCAGCAGTTACTCCCCGGAAGGGTCCAACGAGCAGTACTTC.

The chain uses TRBV5-6 and TRBJ2-5; D possibly corresponds to TRBD2 (5 bases). CDR1 and CDR2 (germline): SGHDT, YYEEEE. V was pared by 4 bases and J by 5 bases, with 18 bases between. CDR3 length: 15 residues. The CDR3 DNA follows: TGTGCCAGCAGCCCACCCTCCGCGGGCCAGGAGACCCAGTACTTC. Protein sequence: CASSPPSAGQETQYF.

The chain employs TRBV10-2 and TRBJ2-7, with 11 bases lining up with TRBD1. Germline V gene sequence: CDR1 WSHSY, CDR2 SAAADI. After removal of 6 bases from V and 4 bases from J, the junction contained 8 bases not matched to a gene. This CDR3 has 15 amino acids. The CDR3 loop reads CASRDQGQGAYEQYF. The DNA for the CDR3 is TGCGCCAGCAGGGACCAAGGACAGGGGGCGTACGAGCAGTACTTC.